Each of the 30 T cell receptor beta chains below was sequenced from the same sample in a study of T-cell reconstitution after alpha-beta-depleted transplantation in children. TCRbeta library preparation incorporated unique molecular identifiers. Via MiXCR, TCRdb re-called the PCR reads, giving one row per CDR3 protein. This table has about 980,000 distinct CDR3 sequences, around 30% appearing once. Material: PBMCs, mostly from graft donor cells, obtained 360 days after TCRalphabeta/CD19-depleted stem cell transplant. Source of these receptors: a boy under two years old who had a stem cell transplant for SCID, so the T cells may come from the graft donor.

Only one count was recorded for this clonotype. The CDR3 DNA is TGTGCCAGCAGCTTAGAATCCAGCTTTAATGAAAAACTGTTTTTT. Translation gives CASSLESSFNEKLFF. This chain uses TRBV7-9 with TRBJ1-4; D gene uncertain. The germline V gene has CDR1 SEHNR and CDR2 FQNEAQ (reference sequence). Trimming took off 1 base at V and 4 bases at J, with 10 bases between the two ends. CDR3 length equals 15 residues.

The rearrangement links TRBV12-3 or TRBV12-4 to TRBJ2-2; D remains unclear. The CDR3 has 12 amino acids. Trimming left V 4 bases short and J 6 bases short, with 6 bases between. The CDR3 region is CASSSIPGELFF. CDR3 nucleotide sequence: TGTGCCAGCAGTTCTATTCCCGGGGAGCTGTTTTTT.

This clonotype was counted many times. Sequence at one end of the junction differs from germline and may be a read error. The chain joins TRBV5-1 to TRBJ2-5; D gene unclear. CDR3 length: 12 residues. The germline V gene encodes CDR1 SGHRS and CDR2 YFSETQ. CDR3 bases: TGTGCCAGCAGCTCGAGCCAAGAGACCCAGTACTTC. Its translation is CASSSSQETQYF. The full variable domain, in which reference TRBV5-1 and TRBJ2-5 provide the parts outside the CDR3, is KAGVTQTPRYLIKTRGQQVTLSCSPISGHRSVSWYQQTPGQGLQFLFEYFSETQRNKGNFPGRFSGRQFSNSRSEMNVSTLELGDSALYLCASSSSQETQYFGPGTRLLVL.

This chain connects TRBV21-1 to TRBJ2-4; TRBD1, the D gene given by the table, was not confirmed from the DNA. TRBV21-1 is deemed a pseudogene. This CDR3 contains 15 residues. CDR3 sequence (DNA): TGTGCCAGCACCCCGGTATGGAGGTCCAAAAACATTCAGTACTTC. It translates to CASTPVWRSKNIQYF.

This clonotype has just a few counts. The chain has TRBV12-3 or TRBV12-4 and TRBJ2-2; D call uncertain. Trimming pared 8 bases from V and 4 bases from J, leaving 11 bases between. CDR3 length equals 13 residues. The chain's CDR3 is CASSFKGTGELFF. The DNA of the CDR3 is TGTGCCAGCTCTTTTAAGGGCACCGGGGAGCTGTTTTTT.

The chain is built from TRBV20-1 and TRBJ2-5; D may correspond to TRBD1 or TRBD2 (5 bases each). CDR1 DFQATT and CDR2 SNEGSKA come from the germline V gene (reference sequence). CDR3 length: 15 residues. Trimming cost V 4 bases and J 4 bases, with 19 bases left between them. The CDR3 coding sequence is TGCAGTGCTACCTTGAGCGGACACTTAGTAGAGACCCAGTACTTC. This codes for CSATLSGHLVETQYF.

This sequence joins TRBV11-2 and TRBJ2-3, with D maybe TRBD1 (5 bases). The CDR3 runs 19 residues. Trimming took off 2 bases at V and 2 bases at J, with 23 bases between the two ends. The germline V gene has CDR1 SGHAT and CDR2 FQNNGV. CDR3 sequence reads: CASSLLRRKGLRNTDTQYF. The DNA of the CDR3 is TGTGCCAGCAGCTTACTCCGCCGGAAGGGGCTTAGGAACACAGATACGCAGTATTTT.

The rearrangement links TRBV15 to TRBJ2-1; no clear D gene. CDR1 and CDR2 from the germline V gene are LNHNV and YYDKDF (reference sequence). V gave up 0 bases and J gave up 4 bases, with 7 bases separating them. The CDR3 is 14 amino acids. CDR3 coding DNA: TGTGCCACCAGCAGAGATCGGCGGTACAATGAGCAGTTCTTC. Its protein is CATSRDRRYNEQFF.

This clonotype was seen more than once but under ten times. V is TRBV20-1 and J is TRBJ1-6, with TRBD1 as a possible D gene (6 bases). Trimming stripped 6 bases from V and 9 bases from J, with 15 bases between. This CDR3 is 13 amino acids long. Germline V gene data show CDR1 as DFQATT and CDR2 as SNEGSKA (reference sequence). The CDR3 DNA is TGCAGTGCAAGGGGGGGTGTGAGTTCACCCCTCCACTTT. Amino acids: CSARGGVSSPLHF.

This chain links TRBV12-3 or TRBV12-4 with TRBJ1-5; TRBD1 aligns across 7 bases. The CDR3 spans 15 residues. Germline trimming cut 5 bases from V and 2 bases from J; bases unmatched to any gene: 6. For the CDR3, the DNA is TGTGCCAGCAGTCTACAGGGGACGGGCAATCAGCCCCAGCATTTT. Its protein product is CASSLQGTGNQPQHF.

A few counts support this clonotype. CDR3 bases: TGTGCCACCAGCAGAGGAGGGGGCTACCAAGAGACCCAGTACTTC. As protein: CATSRGGGYQETQYF. The V and J genes are TRBV15 and TRBJ2-5; 7 bases line up with TRBD1. This CDR3 has 15 residues. The germline V gene has CDR1 LNHNV and CDR2 YYDKDF (reference sequence). Trimming took 1 base from V and 0 from J; bases not matched to a gene: 2.

This chain links TRBV6-1 with TRBJ1-5, with D unclear. In germline, CDR1 is MNHNS, CDR2 SASEGT. The germline V and J ends were trimmed by 6 bases and 0 bases, with 15 bases remaining between them. The CDR3 covers 16 residues. CDR3 DNA sequence: TGTGCCAGCAGACTGAGGGCATTATATAGCAATCAGCCCCAGCATTTT. This codes for CASRLRALYSNQPQHF.

The rearrangement joins TRBV28 to TRBJ1-5; D might be TRBD1 (5 bases). This CDR3 is built from 15 residues. Germline CDR1 is MDHEN and CDR2 is SYDVKM. V shed 6 bases and J shed 1 base, with 13 bases lying between them. The CDR3 DNA follows: TGTGCCAGCAGGTCGGGGGGGATAAGCAATCAGCCCCAGCATTTT. This gives the protein CASRSGGISNQPQHF.

J is TRBJ1-1 and V is TRBV20-1, with a tentative D call TRBD1 (5 bases). The length of the CDR3 is 16 residues. CDR1 is DFQATT, CDR2 SNEGSKA, per germline (reference sequence). V lost 7 bases to trimming and J lost 0 bases, with 21 bases between them. The DNA of the CDR3 is TGCAGTGGGGACCGAGAGCCGCTTACCCTGAACACTGAAGCTTTCTTT. This sequence encodes CSGDREPLTLNTEAFF.

This clonotype was detected a few times. This chain joins TRBV5-1 and TRBJ1-2; 8 nucleotides match TRBD1. CDR3 size: 16 residues. CDR1 is SGHRS, CDR2 YFSETQ, per germline. V gave up 3 bases and J gave up 1 base; unmatched junction bases: 8. CDR3 loop: CASSSHLTGVNYGYTF. The CDR3 region has the DNA TGCGCCAGCAGCTCACATCTGACAGGGGTTAACTATGGCTACACCTTC.

Many counts were recorded for this clonotype. The germline gene is not matched at one end of the junction; a read error may be the cause. The rearrangement uses TRBV9 and TRBJ2-1, with D perhaps matching TRBD1 (6 bases). The CDR3 loop spans 15 amino acids. Germline V lookup: CDR1 SGDLS, CDR2 YYNGEE. The CDR3: CASSVLSGVYTEQFF. The CDR3 region has the DNA TGTGCCAGCAGCGTACTGTCAGGGGTATACACTGAGCAGTTCTTC.

The J gene is TRBJ2-1, the V gene TRBV5-1, with 11 bases matching TRBD2. V gave up 4 bases and J gave up 4 bases; unmatched junction bases: 10. The CDR3 totals 17 residues. The germline V gene has CDR1 SGHRS and CDR2 YFSETQ. The CDR3 protein is CASSNRNLAGGYNEQFF. CDR3 sequence (DNA): TGCGCCAGCAGCAATAGAAACCTAGCGGGGGGATACAATGAGCAGTTCTTC.

The J gene is TRBJ1-5, the V gene TRBV12-3 or TRBV12-4; the D gene is possibly TRBD1 (5 bases). This CDR3 has 14 residues. Trimming cost V 6 bases and J 5 bases, with 14 bases left between them. The CDR3 DNA reads TGTGCCAGCAGGGGTCCTGGGGCAGATCAGCCCCAGCATTTT. This sequence encodes CASRGPGADQPQHF.

The chain links TRBV12-3 or TRBV12-4 to TRBJ2-2; the match to TRBD2 covers 15 bases. The CDR3 length is 16 residues. After removal of 7 bases from V and 6 bases from J, the junction contained 6 bases not matched to a gene. The CDR3 loop is CASTHGLAGGPGELFF. The CDR3 nucleotides are TGTGCCAGCACCCACGGACTAGCGGGGGGGCCCGGGGAGCTGTTTTTT.

This clonotype came up a few times. This chain links TRBV12-3 or TRBV12-4 with TRBJ1-1; tentative D call: TRBD1 (5 bases). Trimming stripped 4 bases from V and 0 bases from J, with 12 bases between. This CDR3 has 15 amino acids. The CDR3 protein is CASSSLGGLNTEAFF. Here the CDR3 DNA reads TGTGCCAGCAGTTCCCTGGGGGGGTTGAACACTGAAGCTTTCTTT.

CDR3 sequence reads: CATSRVSGGPDTQYF. CDR3 in DNA: TGTGCCACCAGCAGAGTTAGCGGGGGGCCAGATACGCAGTATTTT. V gene TRBV15 combines with J gene TRBJ2-3, with 10 bases lining up with TRBD2. Unmatched junction bases numbered 2, after V lost 1 base and J lost 4 bases. Per the germline V gene, CDR1 is LNHNV and CDR2 is YYDKDF (reference sequence). This CDR3 comprises 15 residues.

This clonotype was detected many times. This chain uses TRBV27 with TRBJ2-2; possibly TRBD1 for D (5 bases). This CDR3 is 15 amino acids long. Germline values: CDR1 MNHEY, CDR2 SMNVEV (reference sequence). V was pared by 5 bases and J by 5 bases, with 15 bases between. CDR3 DNA sequence: TGTGCCAGCAGTGCCCGGGTAAAGGGGACCGGGGAGCTGTTTTTT. It encodes CASSARVKGTGELFF.

This clonotype was seen a handful of times. The chain uses TRBV5-1 and TRBJ2-1, with D maybe TRBD1 (6 bases). CDR3 length: 14 residues. Per the germline V gene, CDR1 is SGHRS and CDR2 is YFSETQ. The V gene lost 4 bases and the J gene lost 4 bases, with 12 bases spanning the gap. This CDR3 is CASSPGTQYNEQFF. CDR3 DNA sequence: TGCGCCAGCAGCCCCGGGACACAGTACAATGAGCAGTTCTTC. Full variable domain (rest looked up from reference TRBV5-1 and TRBJ2-1): KAGVTQTPRYLIKTRGQQVTLSCSPISGHRSVSWYQQTPGQGLQFLFEYFSETQRNKGNFPGRFSGRQFSNSRSEMNVSTLELGDSALYLCASSPGTQYNEQFFGPGTRLTVL.

The table lists this clonotype with a count of one. No conserved phenylalanine or tryptophan ends this CDR3, so it is likely a read error. The chain couples TRBV20-1 to TRBJ2-3; unclear D gene. Germline lookup yields CDR1 DFQATT and CDR2 SNEGSKA (reference sequence). The V end was cut by 1 base, the J end by 0 bases, with 5 bases between. The CDR3 spans 13 residues. CDR3 in amino acids: CSARVASTDTQYC. In DNA form, the CDR3 reads TGCAGTGCTAGAGTGGCAAGCACAGATACGCAGTATTGT.

The sample holds many counts of this clonotype. V is TRBV6-1 and J is TRBJ2-7; 10 positions match TRBD1. The germline V gene has CDR1 MNHNS and CDR2 SASEGT. The CDR3 covers 14 residues. The trim removed 6 bases at V and 6 bases at J, leaving 8 bases unmatched. The CDR3 DNA reads TGTGCCAGCAGACCTCAGACAGGGGGCACCGAGCAGTACTTC. Translating it yields CASRPQTGGTEQYF.

This clonotype was found a few times. This chain joins TRBV18 and TRBJ1-5; 7 bases map to TRBD1. Germline lookup yields CDR1 KGHSH and CDR2 LQKENI. V gave up 5 bases and J gave up 3 bases; unmatched junction bases: 7. The CDR3 has 15 residues. The CDR3 nucleotides are TGTGCCAGCTCAAAATCCGACAGGGACAATCAGCCCCAGCATTTT. Its protein is CASSKSDRDNQPQHF.

The chain employs TRBV4-1 and TRBJ2-7; D not certain. V lost 0 bases and J lost 6, with 18 bases in between. The CDR3 is 16 amino acids. CDR1 is MGHRA, CDR2 YSYEKL, per germline. CDR3 coding DNA: TGCGCCAGCAGCCAAGACCTCGGGCCCAGAGCTAGCGAGCAGTACTTC. This encodes CASSQDLGPRASEQYF.

The chain is built from TRBV2 and TRBJ2-1; tentative D call: TRBD2 (5 bases). CDR1 SNHLY and CDR2 FYNNEI come from the germline V gene. Trimming removed 6 bases from V and 0 bases from J, with 12 bases in between. This CDR3 region has 15 residues. CDR3 in amino acids: CASSPTRDSYNEQFF. The CDR3 DNA is TGTGCCAGCAGCCCTACCCGGGACTCCTACAATGAGCAGTTCTTC.

This clonotype has a handful of counts. V and J are TRBV7-6 and TRBJ1-4; D gene uncertain. The CDR3 is 16 residues long. Germline V gene sequence: CDR1 SGHVS, CDR2 FNYEAQ. Trimming pared 1 base from V and 3 bases from J, leaving 12 bases between. The CDR3 sequence: CASSLVAGSPNEKLFF. In nucleotides, the CDR3 is TGTGCCAGCAGCTTAGTAGCGGGCAGCCCTAATGAAAAACTGTTTTTT.

The rearrangement uses TRBV6-2 or TRBV6-3 and TRBJ2-7; the match to TRBD2 covers 10 bases. The CDR3 is made up of 16 amino acids. The germline gives CDR1 MNHEY, CDR2 SVGEGT. The trim removed 6 bases at V and 5 bases at J, leaving 13 bases unmatched. CDR3 coding DNA: TGTGCCAGCAGCCAACAATCTAACGGACTAGCGGACGAGCAGTACTTC. Translating it yields CASSQQSNGLADEQYF.